This entry is about one T cell receptor beta chain. Its specificity is not known. This specimen belongs to a study of shared clonotypes between healthy human individuals. Germline lookup yields CDR1 LNHDA and CDR2 SQIVND (reference sequence). This CDR3 spans 16 amino acids. With V trimmed by 10 bases and J by 3 bases, 11 bases remained unmatched. Naive CD8 cells lacked CD45RO and underwent positive selection for CCR7, leaving out terminally differentiated effector memory CD45RA+ cells. TCRdb's table, derived via immunoSEQ multiplex PCR, lists solely in-frame clones and lacks some. The data show approximately 2,000,000 clones, around 93% seen once. Study conclusions and caveats: Compared with clonotypes that all four donors shared, non-shared clonotypes had lower generation probabilities.

Sequenced input: naive CD8+ T cells from PBMCs. The chain uses TRBV19 and TRBJ2-4; 11 nucleotides match TRBD1. The origin of this receptor is a man aged 18-30 years in good health. Some clones in this sample may be carry-over from other donors' samples. In DNA form, the CDR3 reads TGTGCCACCCTGGGACAGGGGGAATGGGACAAAAACATTCAGTACTTC. This sequence encodes CATLGQGEWDKNIQYF. Together with reference TRBV19 and TRBJ2-4, the CDR3 gives the full variable domain: DGGITQSPKYLFRKEGQNVTLSCEQNLNHDAMYWYRQDPGQGLRLIYYSQIVNDFQKGDIAEGYSVSREKKESFPLTVTSAQKNPTAFYLCATLGQGEWDKNIQYFGAGTRLSVL.